The present T cell receptor (beta chain) was sequenced within a study of CD8 T cells in Susac syndrome. An input of roughly 0.5 to 1 ug of RNA was subjected to reverse transcription using random hexamers. TCRdb used MiXCR to reprocess the immunoSEQ multiplex PCR reads, holding one entry per CDR3 protein. Counted here are around 130,000 distinct CDR3 sequences, roughly 95% occurring once; the ten biggest clones make up more than 0.12%. CDR1 SGHAT and CDR2 FQNNGV come from the germline V gene. Trimming cost V 5 bases and J 1 base; bases outside gene matches: 5. The length of the CDR3 is 15 residues. This receptor was identified in a human donor with Susac syndrome. Sequencing input: CD4+ T cells from PBMCs. The V gene is TRBV11-2, the J gene TRBJ2-3; 8 bases match TRBD2. The CDR3 reads CASSDSGIGTDTQYF. CDR3 nucleotide sequence: TGTGCCAGCAGCGATAGCGGGATCGGCACAGATACGCAGTATTTT.